The present entry profiles one T cell receptor (beta chain) with its context. As yet, its antigen is unknown. The data stem from a study of blood T cells in healthy people across ages. Overall study: Template switching retrieved approximately one barcoded beta molecule for each two T cells.

Germline V gene data show CDR1 as SGHAT and CDR2 as FQDESV (reference sequence). The CDR3 runs 14 residues. V was cut by 8 bases and J by 3 bases, with 15 bases left in between. Regarding the study as a whole: Diversity figures based on one million T cells were deemed too low.

A second about 7 to 11 cycle PCR used barcoded and J-beta primers. One entry per CDR3 protein, called by TCRdb with MiXCR from the 5' RACE reads. The repertoire holds roughly 1.5 million distinct CDR3 sequences, with approximately 42% as singletons. The sample comprised blood. V is TRBV11-1 and J is TRBJ2-3; D tentatively reads TRBD1 or TRBD2 (6 bases each). The sequence was obtained from a woman younger than 30 in good health. CDR3 loop: CASWGAGTTDTQYF. CDR3 DNA sequence: TGTGCCAGCTGGGGGGCAGGGACAACAGATACGCAGTATTTT.